The T cell receptor (beta chain) described here comes from a study of cytomegalovirus exposure and HLA in healthy donors. The wider study: The study placed approximately 78% of its approximately 380 genotyped donors in the Caucasian-associated ancestry cluster.

PCR primers comprised 60 Vbeta and 13 Jbeta primers. TCRdb's table, derived via immunoSEQ multiplex PCR, lists solely in-frame clones and lacks some. The sample records 95,000 to 150,000 clones, about four fifths being singletons. Study conclusions and caveats: A previous analysis found most TCR beta V segments productive roughly 87% or roughly 30% of the time.

This clone appeared once. Its specificity is unknown. The clonotype originates from a woman aged 40 to 49 in good health and CMV-seropositive. Sequenced: PBMCs.

This CDR3 is CASSLPGSYEQYF. The CDR3 DNA reads TGTGCCAGCAGCTTACCAGGTTCTTACGAGCAGTACTTC. V is TRBV7-6 and J is TRBJ2-7; no clear D. This CDR3 is built from 13 residues. Germline CDR1 is SGHVS and CDR2 is FNYEAQ. The V gene lost 2 bases and the J gene lost 4 bases, with 9 bases spanning the gap.